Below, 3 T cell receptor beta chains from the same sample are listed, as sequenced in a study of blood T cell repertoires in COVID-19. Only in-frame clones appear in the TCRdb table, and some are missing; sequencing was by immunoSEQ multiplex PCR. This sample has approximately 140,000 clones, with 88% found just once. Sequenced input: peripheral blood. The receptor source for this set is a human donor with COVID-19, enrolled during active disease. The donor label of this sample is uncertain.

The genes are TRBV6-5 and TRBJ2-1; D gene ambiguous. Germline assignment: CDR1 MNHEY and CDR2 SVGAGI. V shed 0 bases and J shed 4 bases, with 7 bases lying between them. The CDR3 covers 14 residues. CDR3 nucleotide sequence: TGTGCCAGCAGTTACTCGAGGTGGTACAATGAGCAGTTCTTC. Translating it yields CASSYSRWYNEQFF.

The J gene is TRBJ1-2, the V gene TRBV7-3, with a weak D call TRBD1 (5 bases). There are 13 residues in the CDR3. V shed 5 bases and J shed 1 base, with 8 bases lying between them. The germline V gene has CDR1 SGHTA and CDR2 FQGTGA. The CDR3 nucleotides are TGTGCCAGCAGCCCCGACAGTAACTATGGCTACACCTTC. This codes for CASSPDSNYGYTF. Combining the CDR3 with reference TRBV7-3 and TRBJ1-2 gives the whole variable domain GAGVSQTPSNKVTEKGKYVELRCDPISGHTALYWYRQSLGQGPEFLIYFQGTGAADDSGLPNDRFFAVRPEGSVSTLKIQRTERGDSAVYLCASSPDSNYGYTFGSGTRLTVV.

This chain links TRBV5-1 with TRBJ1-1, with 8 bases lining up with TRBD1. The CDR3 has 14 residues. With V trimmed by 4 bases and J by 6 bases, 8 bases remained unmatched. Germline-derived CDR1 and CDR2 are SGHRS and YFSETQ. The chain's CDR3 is CASSPGQGRAEAFF. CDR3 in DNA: TGCGCCAGCAGCCCCGGACAGGGAAGAGCTGAAGCTTTCTTT. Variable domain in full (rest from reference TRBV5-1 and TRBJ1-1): KAGVTQTPRYLIKTRGQQVTLSCSPISGHRSVSWYQQTPGQGLQFLFEYFSETQRNKGNFPGRFSGRQFSNSRSEMNVSTLELGDSALYLCASSPGQGRAEAFFGQGTRLTVV.